This TCR beta chain was identified in a study of control samples from healthy donors and cancer patients. The CDR3 runs 15 residues. The V gene end was trimmed by 6 bases and the J gene end by 7 bases; junction bases not matched to a gene: 11. The germline V gene has CDR1 SGHRS and CDR2 YFSETQ. The table came from immunoSEQ multiplex PCR; TCRdb's copy has only in-frame clones and leaves some out. In the table there are 110,000 to 150,000 clones, roughly nine tenths of which are singletons. The chain has TRBV5-1 and TRBJ1-2; 11 bases agree with TRBD1. The source is a young man in good health. The specimen sequenced was blood. CDR3 sequence (DNA): TGCGCCAGCAATCGTATAGGGACAGGGGGATTTGGCTACACCTTC. Protein product: CASNRIGTGGFGYTF.